Only a few counts were recorded for the clone carrying this TCR beta chain. The CDR3 has 15 residues. V was pared by 1 base and J by 0 bases, with 10 bases between. Germline V lookup: CDR1 SEHNR, CDR2 FQNEAQ (reference sequence). TCRdb processed the 5' RACE reads anew with MiXCR; each CDR3 protein has one entry. The data hold about 40,000 distinct CDR3 sequences, with approximately 28% observed a single time. The specimen sequenced was tumor-infiltrating memory CD4+ T cells sorted from the breast tumor. The subset is: memory CD4+ T cells, CD4+CD45RO+CD25-. The chain links TRBV7-9 to TRBJ2-7; D uncertain. The TCR comes from a female donor with breast cancer. CDR3 coding DNA: TGTGCCAGCAGCTTAGGTCCGGGTAGCTCCTACGAGCAGTACTTC. Amino acids: CASSLGPGSSYEQYF. The entire variable domain, with the rest obtained from reference TRBV7-9 and TRBJ2-7, is as follows: DTGVSQNPRHKITKRGQNVTFRCDPISEHNRLYWYRQTLGQGPEFLTYFQNEAQLEKSRLLSDRFSAERPKGSFSTLEIQRTEQGDSAMYLCASSLGPGSSYEQYFGPGTRLTVT.